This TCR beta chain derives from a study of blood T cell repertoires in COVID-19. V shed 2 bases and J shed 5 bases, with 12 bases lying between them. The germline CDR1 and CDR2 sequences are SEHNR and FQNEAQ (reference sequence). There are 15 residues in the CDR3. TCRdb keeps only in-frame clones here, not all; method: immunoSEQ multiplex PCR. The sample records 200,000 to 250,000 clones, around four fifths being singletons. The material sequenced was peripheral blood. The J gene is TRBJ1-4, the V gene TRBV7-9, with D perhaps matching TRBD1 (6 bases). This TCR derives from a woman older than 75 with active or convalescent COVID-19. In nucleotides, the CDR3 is TGTGCCAGCAGCTTAATCAGGGGAAGGAATGAAAAACTGTTTTTT. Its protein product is CASSLIRGRNEKLFF.